This TCR beta chain is from a study of shared clonotypes between healthy human individuals (dated by TCRdb to 2018 to 2020). Notes on the research overall: The cohort included a few men and a couple of women between 18 and 49 years of age. The study deeply sequenced blood TCR repertoires of several healthy adults to estimate repertoire size and the extent of clonotype sharing between individuals. Each donor's leukapheresis produced roughly between about 0.8 and 10 billion PBMCs. For each donor, CD4 naive and CD4 memory were each given three plates, CD8 naive was given two plates, and CD8 memory was given one plate. Different laboratories and diverse techniques were used to prepare libraries and sequence TCR repertoires, to increase sequencing depth and limit assay-specific biases. The paper's findings and limits, for the study overall: Sampling was restricted to blood, and TCR repertoires in tissues likely differ from the TCR repertoires found in blood. Approximately 4.8% of naive CD4, 3.5% of naive CD8, roughly 2.4% of memory CD4, and about 0.4% of memory CD8 clonotypes were shared across several donors. Incomplete sequencing was indicated by rarefaction of sorted-subset datasets, despite the large sequencing depth. Pairwise subsampling indicated that sequencing depth was expected to affect the degree of clonotype sharing among donors. Compared with non-shared clonotypes, clonotypes shared by all four sorted-subset donors had higher generation probabilities. Because the study included only a small number of donors, the genetic and exposure-history diversity represented was limited. Estimated clonotype richness was generally larger for naive than for memory subsets.

Concerning this clone itself: Its antigen is not yet known. One base away there is no much larger clone; base qualities are not given.

Donors were healthy HIV-negative adults with no recently reported acute infections or vaccinations. Every donor was a Caucasian adult residing in Nashville, Tennessee, USA. CD4+ T cells were enriched by magnetic negative selection, after which naive cells were positively selected on CD45RA and the negative fraction was taken as the memory subset. Blood was collected by leukapheresis, and PBMCs were isolated by Ficoll-Histopaque density gradient centrifugation and then cryopreserved in liquid nitrogen vapor phase. Analytical flow cytometry was used to check the purity and quantity of each magnetically sorted T cell population. Genomic DNA was isolated from each sorted fraction and quantified by UV absorbance on a Nanodrop 2000c. TCR CDR3 regions were amplified from genomic DNA by multiplex PCR using the deep immunoSEQ assay. Genomic DNA extracted from each cell subset was distributed evenly over all wells of several immunoSEQ 96-well plates, and each plate served as one replicate. For sorted subsets, around 0.2 ug genomic DNA, equal to about 30,000 T cell genomes, was loaded into each replicate PCR. The purified libraries were quantified using a Qubit 3.0 fluorometer, sized with a Bioanalyzer 2100, and then quantified again using the KAPA Library Quantification kit. Every immunoSEQ 96-well plate was sequenced on a separate single-read 150-cycle Illumina NextSeq 550 flow cell. As for how the authors treated the data: The immunoSEQ output contained only junctional sequences without quality scores, so filtering could not match that applied to full-length reads. Sequences were annotated with PyIR, a Python wrapper for IgBLAST v1.9, and V/J genes and CDR3 were assigned using IMGT germline references. Reads with weak V/J assignments (E-value above 1e-6), missing CDR3, stop codons, out-of-frame junctions, or ambiguous translated residues were removed. A V3J clonotype was defined by an identical inferred V gene, J gene, and CDR3 amino acid sequence. Percentage overlap between repertoires was calculated by dividing the number of shared unique clonotypes by the size of the smaller repertoire. Repertoire richness was assessed with RTK rarefaction, the Chao1 estimator, and Recon v2.1 estimates of unobserved clonotypes. OLGA was used to compute generation probabilities for all TCRbeta clonotypes that the gDNA method yielded from a few donors. Not all clones reach the TCRdb copy of this immuneACCESS table, which keeps in-frame sequences only. Checked studies attribute under half of the gap to unresolved V genes and leave the rest unexplained. The V and J calls and clone size come from that table; D and trimming were worked out from the DNA. The sample has 2,500,000 or so clones on record, roughly 92% of them singletons. Approximately 0.4% of the sample is taken by the ten largest.

From the cysteine through the phenylalanine, the CDR3 covers 14 amino acids. The only DNA kept is the CDR3, 42 bases in frame from the first base. CDR1 and CDR2 (SGHRS, YFSETQ) derive from the germline V gene. Between the V and J ends, shortened by 5 bases and 3 bases respectively, the junction contains 14 bases. The sequencing sample was made of naive CD4+ T cells from PBMCs. Explained via the paper, the cell subset or site label denotes: CD45RA+ positively selected. The sequence was obtained from a man aged 18-30 years in good health. Some clones in this sample may be carry-over from other donors' samples. This sequence uses TRBV5-1 and TRBJ1-1; no D gene can be assigned with confidence. CDR3 loop: CASSFSGPYTEAFF. The nucleotide sequence is given as TGCGCCAGCAGTTTTTCCGGGCCCTACACTGAAGCTTTCTTT.